These 5 T cell receptor beta chains were sequenced from one sample in a study of CD8 T cells in ankylosing spondylitis. The study, taken as a whole, reports: There was a TCR beta motif, made of 7 to 9 highly homologous variants, that appeared characteristic of ankylosing spondylitis blood.

MiXCR was run by TCRdb on the 5' RACE reads, yielding one entry per CDR3 protein. The sample has some 800,000 distinct CDR3 sequences; over 9.5% are singletons. No antigens are known for them. Material for sequencing was blood, either unsorted or a sorted T cell fraction (not recorded which). The receptors shown here come from a male donor with ankylosing spondylitis.

This clonotype was recorded a few times. The chain employs TRBV4-1 and TRBJ1-2, with a possible D match to TRBD1 (6 bases). There are 13 residues in the CDR3. Germline V gives CDR1 MGHRA, CDR2 YSYEKL. The germline V and J ends were trimmed by 3 bases and 7 bases, with 12 bases remaining between them. The CDR3 protein is CASSQIRGFGYTF. The CDR3 nucleotides read TGCGCCAGCAGCCAGATCAGGGGATTTGGCTACACCTTC.

The chain uses TRBV6-1 and TRBJ1-6, with 8 bases matching TRBD1. Germline V gene sequence: CDR1 MNHNS, CDR2 SASEGT. CDR3 size: 12 residues. The trim removed 7 bases at V and 11 bases at J, leaving 4 bases unmatched. The CDR3 here is CASIRGLTPLHF. CDR3 nucleotides: TGTGCCAGCATCAGGGGGCTGACACCCCTCCACTTT.

This clonotype was picked up a small number of times. The chain has TRBV19 and TRBJ2-7; 10 bases agree with TRBD1. Germline V gene data show CDR1 as LNHDA and CDR2 as SQIVND (reference sequence). The CDR3 covers 15 residues. With V trimmed by 5 bases and J by 6 bases, 10 bases remained unmatched. The CDR3 reads CASSPPWDRGGEQYF. The CDR3 bases are TGTGCCAGTAGTCCTCCGTGGGACAGGGGAGGCGAGCAGTACTTC.

This clonotype was recorded many times. The chain combines TRBV15 with TRBJ2-2, with no clear D. This CDR3 has 12 amino acids. Germline V gives CDR1 LNHNV, CDR2 YYDKDF (reference sequence). V lost 3 bases, J lost 4 bases, and 3 bases lay in between. CDR3 sequence (DNA): TGTGCCACCAGCAGGGCCACCGGGGAGCTGTTTTTT. As protein: CATSRATGELFF.

This clonotype was observed a handful of times. V is TRBV5-1 and J is TRBJ2-3; 9 bases agree with TRBD1. Trimming removed 4 bases from V and 2 bases from J; junction bases left unmatched: 8. This CDR3 spans 16 amino acids. Germline values: CDR1 SGHRS, CDR2 YFSETQ. The CDR3 spells CASSPSGTGTTDTQYF. CDR3 bases: TGCGCCAGCAGCCCATCCGGGACAGGGACCACAGATACGCAGTATTTT. Complete variable domain (other parts from reference TRBV5-1 and TRBJ2-3): KAGVTQTPRYLIKTRGQQVTLSCSPISGHRSVSWYQQTPGQGLQFLFEYFSETQRNKGNFPGRFSGRQFSNSRSEMNVSTLELGDSALYLCASSPSGTGTTDTQYFGPGTRLTVL.